A single sample is the source of the 28 T cell receptor beta chains below, sequenced in a study of cytomegalovirus exposure and HLA in healthy donors. The protocol was immunoSEQ multiplex PCR, while the TCRdb copy is restricted to in-frame clones and leaves out a portion. The sample shows 95,000 to 150,000 clones, roughly 89% of them seen only once. Sequencing input: PBMCs. The receptors stem from a young woman in good health and CMV-seronegative.

The rearrangement joins TRBV5-1 to TRBJ1-4; D is possibly TRBD1 (5 bases). CDR3 length: 14 residues. From germline, CDR1 is SGHRS and CDR2 YFSETQ. Trimming removed 2 bases from V and 7 bases from J, with 12 bases in between. CDR3 sequence: CASSFGGEGEKLFF. CDR3 in DNA: TGCGCCAGCAGCTTCGGAGGGGAGGGTGAAAAACTGTTTTTT.

The rearrangement uses TRBV29-1 and TRBJ2-7, with TRBD1 matching over 8 bases. The CDR3 totals 14 residues. CDR1 is SQVTM, CDR2 ANQGSEA, per germline. V lost 0 bases to trimming and J lost 3 bases; unmatched junction nucleotides: 4. CDR3 protein: CSVEESGQGYEQYF. For the CDR3, the DNA is TGCAGCGTTGAAGAATCAGGACAGGGCTACGAGCAGTACTTC.

The chain is built from TRBV10-3 and TRBJ2-1; possible D gene TRBD2, 5 bases. The CDR3 runs to 16 residues. The germline V and J ends were trimmed by 1 base and 6 bases, with 16 bases remaining between them. The germline V gene has CDR1 ENHRY and CDR2 SYGVKD. This CDR3 reads CAISEYNSEVGNEQFF. In nucleotides, the CDR3 is TGTGCCATCAGTGAGTATAATAGCGAAGTGGGCAATGAGCAGTTCTTC.

The rearrangement links TRBV9 to TRBJ2-1, with 9 nucleotides matching TRBD1. The CDR3 is made up of 16 amino acids. The germline CDR1 and CDR2 sequences are SGDLS and YYNGEE. V gave up 3 bases and J gave up 9 bases; unmatched junction bases: 13. CDR3 sequence reads: CASSETLGTGSFEQFF. The CDR3 bases are TGTGCCAGCAGCGAGACCCTCGGGACAGGGTCCTTTGAGCAGTTCTTC.

The rearrangement joins TRBV2 to TRBJ2-5; TRBD1 aligns across 8 bases. Germline V gene data show CDR1 as SNHLY and CDR2 as FYNNEI. CDR3 size: 15 residues. J gave up 6 bases and V 3 bases, and 9 bases lay outside the gene matches. In nucleotides, the CDR3 is TGTGCCAGCAGTGAGGACAGGGACCTTCTACAGACCCAGTACTTC. This gives the protein CASSEDRDLLQTQYF.

This clone turned up a few times. This chain's CDR3 is CASSPQGVISYGYTF. As DNA, the CDR3 is TGCGCCAGCAGCCCACAGGGGGTGATATCCTATGGCTACACCTTC. V gene TRBV4-1 combines with J gene TRBJ1-2; 8 bases align to TRBD1. The CDR3 contains 15 residues. Germline CDR1 reads MGHRA; CDR2 reads YSYEKL. After removal of 4 bases from V and 4 bases from J, the junction contained 8 bases not matched to a gene.

V gene TRBV9 combines with J gene TRBJ2-5; the match to TRBD2 covers 9 bases. V gave up 0 bases and J gave up 4 bases; unmatched junction bases: 4. Germline V lookup: CDR1 SGDLS, CDR2 YYNGEE. This CDR3 comprises 15 residues. The CDR3 DNA is TGTGCCAGCAGCGTAGGGCCAGCGGGAGGAGAGACCCAGTACTTC. It yields the protein CASSVGPAGGETQYF.

The chain joins TRBV9 to TRBJ1-3; D remains unclear. Germline V gives CDR1 SGDLS, CDR2 YYNGEE. The CDR3 contains 13 residues. Trimming cost V 4 bases and J 4 bases, with 9 bases left between them. The CDR3 loop reads CASSPSSGNTIYF. The CDR3 bases are TGTGCCAGCAGCCCAAGCTCCGGAAACACCATATATTTT.

The genes are TRBV25-1 and TRBJ2-1, with a tentative D call TRBD2 (6 bases). Deletions cut 7 bases from V and 4 bases from J, with 20 bases between. CDR1 is MGHDK and CDR2 is SYGVNS in the germline V gene. The CDR3 consists of 16 residues. The CDR3 spells CASNEGGGGGYNEQFF. The CDR3 region has the DNA TGTGCCAGCAACGAAGGTGGGGGAGGCGGGTACAATGAGCAGTTCTTC.

The chain carries TRBV6-1 and TRBJ1-5; possible D gene TRBD1, 5 bases. The CDR3 is made up of 14 amino acids. Germline V lookup: CDR1 MNHNS, CDR2 SASEGT. With 6 bases removed from V and 4 bases from J, the gap between germline ends came to 13 bases. The CDR3 loop reads CASSGGTANQPQHF. In DNA form, the CDR3 reads TGTGCCAGCAGCGGCGGGACGGCAAATCAGCCCCAGCATTTT.

V is TRBV29-1 and J is TRBJ1-2, with 7 bases identical to TRBD1. CDR3 size: 13 residues. In germline, CDR1 is SQVTM, CDR2 ANQGSEA. The ends lost 4 bases at V and 4 bases at J; junction bases unmatched: 6. The CDR3 protein is CSVVEGAGYGYTF. The CDR3 bases are TGCAGCGTTGTGGAGGGGGCGGGCTATGGCTACACCTTC. The full variable domain, its missing parts supplied by reference TRBV29-1 and TRBJ1-2, is SAVISQKPSRDICQRGTSLTIQCQVDSQVTMMFWYRQQPGQSLTLIATANQGSEATYESGFVIDKFPISRPNLTFSTLTVSNMSPEDSSIYLCSVVEGAGYGYTFGSGTRLTVV.

The chain couples TRBV27 to TRBJ1-5; 10 bases map to TRBD1. Looked up from germline, CDR1 is MNHEY and CDR2 is SMNVEV (reference sequence). The V gene end was trimmed by 6 bases and the J gene end by 2 bases; junction bases not matched to a gene: 1. CDR3 size: 14 residues. The CDR3 DNA sequence: TGTGCCAGCAGGACAGGGGGCGGCAATCAGCCCCAGCATTTT. Translating gives CASRTGGGNQPQHF.

The rearrangement uses TRBV19 and TRBJ2-7, with 8 nucleotides matching TRBD1. V lost 6 bases, J lost 1 base, and 5 bases stayed unmatched. CDR1 is LNHDA, CDR2 SQIVND, per germline (reference sequence). The CDR3 length is 14 residues. The CDR3 is CASSMTGDSYEQYF. The CDR3 region has the DNA TGTGCCAGTAGCATGACAGGGGATTCCTACGAGCAGTACTTC.

The chain employs TRBV6-5 and TRBJ2-1; D might be TRBD2 (6 bases). Germline CDR1 and CDR2: MNHEY and SVGAGI. This CDR3 has 16 residues. V lost 0 bases and J lost 7, with 16 bases in between. Here the CDR3 DNA reads TGTGCCAGCAGTTACTCGATCGCGGGCGGGGAGAATGAGCAGTTCTTC. Protein sequence: CASSYSIAGGENEQFF.

This chain connects TRBV6-5 to TRBJ2-2; 7 positions match TRBD1. With V trimmed by 0 bases and J by 4 bases, 5 bases remained unmatched. Germline assignment: CDR1 MNHEY and CDR2 SVGAGI. The CDR3 sequence is 16 residues long. CDR3 residues: CASSYSRGTVTGELFF. The CDR3 nucleotides are TGTGCCAGCAGTTACTCGAGAGGGACAGTCACCGGGGAGCTGTTTTTT.

The V call is TRBV28, the J call TRBJ2-7, with TRBD2 as a possible D gene (5 bases). V lost 3 bases and J lost 5, with 8 bases in between. Germline V CDR1 and CDR2: MDHEN, SYDVKM. The length of the CDR3 is 12 residues. The CDR3 coding sequence is TGTGCCAGCAGTTTCCGGGGTAACGAGCAGTACTTC. This gives the protein CASSFRGNEQYF.

Only a few counts were recorded for this clone. The genes are TRBV28 and TRBJ1-5; D possibly corresponds to TRBD1 (5 bases). Deletions cut 0 bases from V and 8 bases from J, with 11 bases between. The CDR3 runs 14 residues. Germline V lookup: CDR1 MDHEN, CDR2 SYDVKM. This CDR3 is CASSLWGEDKPQHF. In DNA form, the CDR3 reads TGTGCCAGCAGTTTATGGGGGGAGGATAAGCCCCAGCATTTT.

The chain has TRBV13 and TRBJ2-1; D possibly corresponds to TRBD2 (6 bases). Deletions cut 0 bases from V and 4 bases from J, with 16 bases between. Per the germline V gene, CDR1 is PRHDT and CDR2 is FYEKMQ (reference sequence). The CDR3 length is 17 residues. The CDR3: CASSLGRLVITYNEQFF. The CDR3 bases are TGTGCCAGCAGCTTAGGAAGACTAGTAATCACTTACAATGAGCAGTTCTTC. The full variable domain, rest sourced from reference TRBV13 and TRBJ2-1, is AAGVIQSPRHLIKEKRETATLKCYPIPRHDTVYWYQQGPGQDPQFLISFYEKMQSDKGSIPDRFSAQQFSDYHSELNMSSLELGDSALYFCASSLGRLVITYNEQFFGPGTRLTVL.

The genes are TRBV9 and TRBJ2-1; 7 bases line up with TRBD2. V was clipped by 3 bases and J by 10 bases; unmatched bases: 4. Germline CDR1 and CDR2: SGDLS and YYNGEE. CDR3 length: 12 residues. The chain's CDR3 is CASSDYGGEQFF. CDR3 in DNA: TGTGCCAGCAGCGACTACGGGGGGGAGCAGTTCTTC.

This clone was seen once. The V and J genes are TRBV13 and TRBJ2-3; D possibly corresponds to TRBD2 (5 bases). This CDR3 spans 15 amino acids. The V and J ends lost 4 bases and 2 bases respectively, with 13 bases between them. CDR1 is PRHDT, CDR2 FYEKMQ, per germline (reference sequence). CDR3 bases: TGTGCCAGCAGCTCCCGGGAAGCCGACACAGATACGCAGTATTTT. Translated, it gives CASSSREADTDTQYF.

This chain joins TRBV19 and TRBJ1-2, with D perhaps TRBD1 (6 bases). The CDR3 covers 17 residues. V lost 1 base to trimming and J lost 4 bases, with 19 bases between them. The germline V gene encodes CDR1 LNHDA and CDR2 SQIVND (reference sequence). For the CDR3, the DNA is TGTGCCAGTAGTATAGCTTCTAGGCGGGGGGGCTTCTATGGCTACACCTTC. Translation: CASSIASRRGGFYGYTF.

The rearrangement links TRBV9 to TRBJ2-5, with a possible D match to TRBD1 (5 bases). The V and J ends lost 2 bases and 2 bases respectively, with 7 bases between them. This CDR3 has 13 amino acids. In germline, CDR1 is SGDLS, CDR2 YYNGEE. DNA of the CDR3: TGTGCCAGCAGCGTTGGACAACAAGAGACCCAGTACTTC. It encodes CASSVGQQETQYF. The full variable domain, with the rest looked up from reference TRBV9 and TRBJ2-5, is DSGVTQTPKHLITATGQRVTLRCSPRSGDLSVYWYQQSLDQGLQFLIQYYNGEERAKGNILERFSAQQFPDLHSELNLSSLELGDSALYFCASSVGQQETQYFGPGTRLLVL.

V usage is TRBV19 and J usage is TRBJ1-2; D perhaps matches TRBD1 (6 bases). Trimming removed 1 base at V and 6 bases at J, with 15 bases between. The CDR3 runs 15 residues. CDR1 LNHDA and CDR2 SQIVND come from the germline V gene (reference sequence). CDR3 protein: CASSIAAPAGDGYTF. CDR3 in DNA: TGTGCCAGTAGTATAGCGGCCCCGGCAGGGGATGGCTACACCTTC.

The chain uses TRBV5-1 and TRBJ2-5, with TRBD2 identical over 11 bases. The V segment lost 4 bases and the J segment 1 base; nucleotides outside the gene matches: 9. This CDR3 has 17 residues. In germline, CDR1 is SGHRS, CDR2 YFSETQ. The chain's CDR3 is CASSRRGLAGVQETQYF. As DNA, the CDR3 is TGCGCCAGCAGCCGTCGCGGACTAGCGGGCGTCCAAGAGACCCAGTACTTC. Based on the CDR3 plus reference TRBV5-1 and TRBJ2-5, the full variable domain is KAGVTQTPRYLIKTRGQQVTLSCSPISGHRSVSWYQQTPGQGLQFLFEYFSETQRNKGNFPGRFSGRQFSNSRSEMNVSTLELGDSALYLCASSRRGLAGVQETQYFGPGTRLLVL.

This sequence joins TRBV5-1 and TRBJ1-1; no firm D call. Germline-derived CDR1 and CDR2 are SGHRS and YFSETQ. V was cut by 0 bases and J by 1 base, with 7 bases left in between. The CDR3 length is 14 residues. As DNA, the CDR3 is TGCGCCAGCAGCTTGGGTACAGCGAACACTGAAGCTTTCTTT. Residues: CASSLGTANTEAFF.

This clone was found once. The rearrangement uses TRBV13 and TRBJ2-7; 11 nucleotides align to TRBD2. This CDR3 contains 14 residues. V gave up 5 bases and J gave up 5 bases; unmatched junction bases: 5. From germline, CDR1 is PRHDT and CDR2 FYEKMQ (reference sequence). The CDR3 nucleotides are TGTGCCAGCAGCCTCGGGACTAGCGGTAACGAGCAGTACTTC. This gives the protein CASSLGTSGNEQYF.

The rearrangement joins TRBV7-6 to TRBJ2-7, with 9 bases aligning to TRBD1. V dropped 1 base and J dropped 2; count of bases not matched to a gene: 9. CDR1 and CDR2 (germline): SGHVS, FNYEAQ. The CDR3 has 17 residues. Written as DNA, the CDR3 is TGTGCCAGCAGCTTAGTAGTGGGGGGACAGGGACCCTACGAGCAGTACTTC. Its protein is CASSLVVGGQGPYEQYF.

CDR3 region: CATCRGSQETQYF. CDR3 coding DNA: TGTGCCACCTGTCGTGGCAGCCAAGAGACCCAGTACTTC. The chain has TRBV28 and TRBJ2-5; D is uncertain. Per germline, CDR1 MDHEN and CDR2 SYDVKM. V was pared by 10 bases and J by 1 base, with 13 bases between. The CDR3 has 13 residues.